Listed below are T cell receptor beta chains from one sample, sequenced in a study of blood T cell repertoires in COVID-19. Sequencing used immunoSEQ multiplex PCR; TCRdb keeps in-frame clones, though not all of them. The data hold around 370,000 clones, with more than 75% observed a single time. Sequenced: PBMCs or T cells enriched from blood (not recorded which). All receptors derive from a woman between 18 and 29 years old who had recovered from COVID-19. Each CDR3 is given with its conserved first and last residue. D genes are given only for firm matches. Where a row states a size, it is once, few, many or the class of an expanded clone; other rows omit it.

V	D	size	J	CDR3	DNA
TRBV9	.	.	TRBJ1-4	CASSVATGTNEKLFF	TGTGCCAGCAGCGTAGCAACAGGTACTAATGAAAAACTGTTTTTT
TRBV7-9	.	.	TRBJ2-1	CASSPRHTQGEQFF	TGTGCCAGCAGCCCCCGGCACACCCAGGGAGAGCAGTTCTTC
TRBV6-5	.	.	TRBJ2-3	CASSRSTDTQYF	TGTGCCAGCAGCCGGTCCACAGATACGCAGTATTTT
TRBV18	.	few	TRBJ1-1	CASSQRRSQTNTEAFF	TGTGCCAGCTCCCAAAGGAGATCACAAACGAACACTGAAGCTTTCTTT
TRBV7-2	TRBD1	.	TRBJ1-3	CASSPDRGLPGNTIYF	TGTGCCAGCAGCCCGGACAGGGGGCTCCCTGGAAACACCATATATTTT
TRBV4-1	.	.	TRBJ1-4	CASSQAFMGGFNEKLFF	TGCGCCAGCAGCCAAGCATTCATGGGAGGGTTTAATGAAAAACTGTTTTTT
TRBV9	.	.	TRBJ2-6	CASSGAGANVLTF	TGTGCCAGCAGCGGGGCCGGGGCCAACGTCCTGACTTTC
TRBV3-1/TRBV3-2	.	.	TRBJ1-1	CASSQQPGQTEAFF	TGTGCCAGCAGCCAACAACCGGGACAAACTGAAGCTTTCTTT
TRBV30	.	.	TRBJ1-3	CAWTMDKGNTIYF	TGTGCCTGGACTATGGACAAGGGAAACACCATATATTTT
TRBV6-5	TRBD1	.	TRBJ1-1	CASSTQGGTTEAFF	TGTGCCAGCTCTACCCAGGGGGGTACCACTGAAGCTTTCTTT
TRBV11-2	.	.	TRBJ2-7	CASSPYTGPSQQYF	TGTGCCAGCAGCCCATACACGGGTCCGTCCCAGCAGTACTTC
TRBV3-1/TRBV3-2	.	.	TRBJ1-3	CASSPLLAGSGNTIYF	TGTGCCAGCAGCCCGCTCCTTGCAGGGTCTGGAAACACCATATATTTT
TRBV27	.	once	TRBJ1-5	CASSSGGRQPQHF	TGTGCCAGCAGTTCGGGGGGCAGGCAGCCCCAGCATTTT
TRBV7-3	.	.	TRBJ1-1	CASSFQMNTEAFF	TGTGCCAGCAGCTTCCAAATGAACACTGAAGCTTTCTTT
TRBV19	.	few	TRBJ1-1	CASANSGNTEAFF	TGTGCCAGTGCCAACAGTGGGAACACTGAAGCTTTCTTT
TRBV2	.	.	TRBJ1-1	CASRGGGLGTEAFF	TGTGCCAGCAGAGGGGGGGGACTCGGCACTGAAGCTTTCTTT
TRBV5-4	TRBD1	.	TRBJ2-3	CASSHRDSLSDTQYF	TGTGCCAGCAGCCATCGGGACAGTTTATCAGATACGCAGTATTTT
TRBV4-2	.	.	TRBJ2-3	CASSHPRAGGGTDTQYF	TGTGCCAGCAGCCACCCCCGCGCCGGGGGAGGCACAGATACGCAGTATTTT
TRBV4-1	TRBD2	.	TRBJ2-2	CASSQLAGARTGELFF	TGCGCCAGCAGCCAGCTAGCGGGGGCCAGAACCGGGGAGCTGTTTTTT
TRBV29-1	TRBD1	.	TRBJ2-7	CSVAQGTYEQYF	TGCAGCGTCGCACAGGGGACCTACGAGCAGTACTTC
TRBV10-3	TRBD1	.	TRBJ1-4	CATRTGFNEKLFF	TGTGCCACCCGGACAGGGTTTAATGAAAAACTGTTTTTT
TRBV24-1	.	.	TRBJ1-4	CATSDGKGGAEKLFF	TGTGCCACCAGTGATGGAAAGGGGGGGGCTGAAAAACTGTTTTTT
TRBV20-1	.	.	TRBJ2-7	CSASHQGLPYEQYF	TGCAGTGCTAGTCATCAGGGACTCCCCTACGAGCAGTACTTC